The 19 T cell receptor beta chains below were found in one sample sequenced in a study of patients and donors after allogeneic stem cell transplantation. TCRdb re-analysed the RT-PCR reads in MiXCR, keeping a single row per CDR3 protein. The sample has about 410,000 distinct CDR3 sequences; 16% are singletons. Sequencing was done on a sample of blood, either unsorted or a sorted T cell fraction (not recorded which). The receptors were gathered from a human donor who was either an allogeneic HSCT recipient or a stem cell or donor lymphocyte infusion donor (not recorded which). It is not recorded whose cells these are; they may come from a transplant donor.

This rearrangement joins TRBV20-1 to TRBJ1-5; possible D gene TRBD1, 5 bases. The germline V gene has CDR1 DFQATT and CDR2 SNEGSKA (reference sequence). This CDR3 region has 14 residues. V was trimmed by 3 bases and J by 4 bases, leaving 13 bases between them. The DNA for the CDR3 is TGCAGTGCTAGGCGGGGGAAGCTTAATCAGCCCCAGCATTTT. Translated, it gives CSARRGKLNQPQHF.

There are a few counts of this clonotype. This rearrangement joins TRBV7-8 to TRBJ2-7, with D perhaps TRBD2 (5 bases). The CDR3 sequence is 16 residues long. CDR1 and CDR2 (germline): SGHVS, FQNEAQ. V was shortened by 5 bases and J by 3 bases, with 20 bases between the two germline ends. The chain's CDR3 is CASSTLGWPTLYEQYF. CDR3 nucleotides: TGTGCCAGCAGCACACTAGGGTGGCCAACCCTCTACGAGCAGTACTTC. Full variable domain (rest looked up from reference TRBV7-8 and TRBJ2-7): GAGVSQSPRYKVAKRGQDVALRCDPISGHVSLFWYQQALGQGPEFLTYFQNEAQLDKSGLPSDRFFAERPEGSVSTLKIQRTQQEDSAVYLCASSTLGWPTLYEQYFGPGTRLTVT.

This clonotype was seen only a few times. The CDR3, as DNA: TGTGCCAGCAGGGAGGACAGGGGGAACTACGAGCAGTACTTC. Translating gives CASREDRGNYEQYF. The chain employs TRBV25-1 and TRBJ2-7, with TRBD1 identical over 10 bases. The CDR3 consists of 14 residues. CDR1 MGHDK and CDR2 SYGVNS come from the germline V gene. Trimming at V came to 6 bases and at J to 3 bases, leaving 5 bases not matched to a gene.

This sequence joins TRBV7-2 and TRBJ1-2; D is unresolved. Trimming shortened V by 5 bases and J by 5 bases, and 15 bases separated the two germline ends. Germline V gene lookup returns CDR1 SGHTA and CDR2 FQGNSA. This CDR3 has 14 residues. The CDR3 DNA reads as TGTGCCAGCAGCAGCGAATGGTCGTCTTATGGCTACACCTTC. It translates to CASSSEWSSYGYTF. Complete variable domain (other parts from reference TRBV7-2 and TRBJ1-2): GAGVSQSPSNKVTEKGKDVELRCDPISGHTALYWYRQSLGQGLEFLIYFQGNSAPDKSGLPSDRFSAERTGGSVSTLTIQRTQQEDSAVYLCASSSEWSSYGYTFGSGTRLTVV.

The rearrangement links TRBV6-1 to TRBJ1-6; D is possibly TRBD1 (5 bases). The CDR3 is 15 amino acids. V was trimmed by 6 bases and J by 10 bases, leaving 19 bases between them. Germline V gives CDR1 MNHNS, CDR2 SASEGT. The CDR3 region has the DNA TGTGCCAGCAGCCCGAGAAGGGACGGAGGGTCACCCCTCCACTTT. This translates into CASSPRRDGGSPLHF.

This clonotype has more than one count but fewer than ten. Germline is not matched at one junction end, which may reflect a read error. The V gene is TRBV5-1, the J gene TRBJ1-1; TRBD1 is a possible D gene (5 bases). Looked up from germline, CDR1 is SGHRS and CDR2 is YFSETQ. The CDR3 runs to 13 residues. CDR3 bases: TGCGCCAGCACCTTGGTCCGGGGGACTGAAGCTTTCTTT. Protein: CASTLVRGTEAFF.

This sequence joins TRBV2 and TRBJ1-5; D not certain. Germline V CDR1 and CDR2: SNHLY, FYNNEI. The V and J ends lost 2 bases and 0 bases respectively, with 5 bases between them. The CDR3 sequence is 14 residues long. The CDR3 here is CASSEYPSNQPQHF. In DNA form, the CDR3 reads TGTGCCAGCAGTGAATACCCTAGCAATCAGCCCCAGCATTTT.

This clonotype came up a few times. The chain combines TRBV9 with TRBJ1-1; D not resolved. CDR1 is SGDLS and CDR2 is YYNGEE in the germline V gene. V was clipped by 1 base and J by 1 base, with 11 bases between them. The CDR3 loop spans 15 amino acids. The CDR3 here is CASSVSHRQNTEAFF. The CDR3 nucleotides are TGTGCCAGCAGCGTATCCCATCGGCAGAACACTGAAGCTTTCTTT.

This clonotype was counted a few times. This rearrangement joins TRBV20-1 to TRBJ2-1; 8 bases line up with TRBD2. Germline V CDR1 and CDR2: DFQATT, SNEGSKA (reference sequence). The CDR3 contains 16 residues. V was clipped by 1 base and J by 7 bases; unmatched bases: 12. CDR3 loop: CSARGVSGRWRNEQFF. The CDR3 nucleotides read TGCAGTGCTAGAGGAGTAAGCGGGAGATGGCGGAATGAGCAGTTCTTC.

This clonotype was seen a few times. A read error may account for a junction end that differs from germline. The chain couples TRBV5-1 to TRBJ2-1, with TRBD1 matching 10 bases. The CDR3 contains 16 residues. Looked up from germline, CDR1 is SGHRS and CDR2 is YFSETQ. For the CDR3, the DNA is TGCGCCAGCAGCGCGGGACAGGGGCAATCCTACAGTGAGCAGTTCTTC. Translation: CASSAGQGQSYSEQFF.

This clonotype was detected ten times or more. The V call is TRBV12-3 or TRBV12-4, the J call TRBJ2-3; D is undetermined. The CDR3 is 15 amino acids. V shed 1 base and J shed 1 base, with 9 bases lying between them. The CDR3 DNA reads as TGTGCCAGCAGTTTAGACGGCTCTGGCACAGATACGCAGTATTTT. This gives the protein CASSLDGSGTDTQYF.

The CDR3 DNA reads TGTGCCAGCAGCCAGAGTTTAAGCACCAAGGGTTCTGGGGCCAACGTCCTGACTTTC. Translating gives CASSQSLSTKGSGANVLTF. The chain couples TRBV7-2 to TRBJ2-6; D uncertain. The germline V gene encodes CDR1 SGHTA and CDR2 FQGNSA. The CDR3 totals 19 residues. V lost 5 bases and J 1 base, leaving 21 bases between the germline ends.

This clonotype appeared a few times. The chain is built from TRBV5-1 and TRBJ2-3, with D perhaps TRBD2 (6 bases). Germline V lookup: CDR1 SGHRS, CDR2 YFSETQ. V was cut by 6 bases and J by 6 bases, with 17 bases left in between. The CDR3 has 14 residues. CDR3 in amino acids: CASTLGGGRDTQYF. CDR3 nucleotides: TGCGCCAGCACTCTGGGTGGAGGGAGGGATACGCAGTATTTT. Based on the CDR3 plus reference TRBV5-1 and TRBJ2-3, the full variable domain is KAGVTQTPRYLIKTRGQQVTLSCSPISGHRSVSWYQQTPGQGLQFLFEYFSETQRNKGNFPGRFSGRQFSNSRSEMNVSTLELGDSALYLCASTLGGGRDTQYFGPGTRLTVL.

The chain employs TRBV4-2 and TRBJ1-1; D gene ambiguous. This CDR3 is 17 amino acids long. Germline V gives CDR1 LGHNA, CDR2 YNFKEQ. With 4 bases removed from V and 0 bases from J, the gap between germline ends came to 18 bases. The DNA of the CDR3 is TGTGCCAGCAGCCGGACCGGCAGCCGTCAAATGAACACTGAAGCTTTCTTT. Its protein is CASSRTGSRQMNTEAFF.

The chain recombines TRBV20-1 with TRBJ2-2, with TRBD2 as a possible D gene (8 bases). The germline V gene encodes CDR1 DFQATT and CDR2 SNEGSKA (reference sequence). V gave up 5 bases and J gave up 6 bases, with 19 bases separating them. This CDR3 region has 15 residues. CDR3: CSASGTRGLPGELFF. CDR3 in DNA: TGCAGTGCTTCCGGGACTAGGGGGCTCCCCGGGGAGCTGTTTTTT.

This chain uses TRBV27 with TRBJ2-7; weak D call: TRBD2 (6 bases). Germline V lookup: CDR1 MNHEY, CDR2 SMNVEV (reference sequence). The CDR3 is 15 residues long. V was pared by 6 bases and J by 3 bases, with 18 bases between. The CDR3, as DNA: TGTGCCAGCAGCCTCGTCCGGGACTCGGACTACGAGCAGTACTTC. The encoded protein is CASSLVRDSDYEQYF.

This clonotype has just a few counts. The chain has TRBV25-1 and TRBJ2-2; D remains unclear. Deletions cut 4 bases from V and 6 bases from J, with 21 bases between. Germline CDR1 is MGHDK and CDR2 is SYGVNS. The CDR3 totals 17 residues. DNA for the CDR3: TGTGCCAGCAGTGGGTCCGAATTATTTGGGTCTGCCGGGGAGCTGTTTTTT. Its translation: CASSGSELFGSAGELFF.

The chain has TRBV20-1 and TRBJ1-3, with D possibly matching TRBD1 (6 bases). V was cut by 0 bases and J by 4 bases, with 13 bases left in between. The CDR3 covers 15 residues. Germline CDR1 and CDR2: DFQATT and SNEGSKA (reference sequence). The chain's CDR3 is CSARDLGAQGNTIYF. In nucleotides, the CDR3 is TGCAGTGCTAGAGATCTGGGGGCGCAGGGAAACACCATATATTTT.

This clonotype has only a few counts. The CDR3 is CASRDRPFYGYTF. The CDR3 nucleotides read TGTGCCAGTCGAGACAGGCCCTTCTATGGCTACACCTTC. The chain links TRBV5-5 to TRBJ1-2, with D tentatively TRBD1 (6 bases). CDR3 length equals 13 residues. CDR1 and CDR2 from the germline V gene are SGHKS and YYEKEE (reference sequence). V dropped 8 bases and J dropped 4 bases, with 15 bases sitting between them.